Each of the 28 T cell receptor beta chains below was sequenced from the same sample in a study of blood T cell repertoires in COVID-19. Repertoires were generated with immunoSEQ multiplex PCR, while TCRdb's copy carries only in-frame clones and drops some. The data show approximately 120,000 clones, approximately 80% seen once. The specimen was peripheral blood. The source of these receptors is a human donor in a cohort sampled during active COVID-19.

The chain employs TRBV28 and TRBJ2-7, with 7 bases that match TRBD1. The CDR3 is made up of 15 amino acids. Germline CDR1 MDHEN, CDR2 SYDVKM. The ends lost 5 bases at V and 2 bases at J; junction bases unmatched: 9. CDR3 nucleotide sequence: TGTGCCAGCAGTCCTTCTGGACAGGAACCCTACGAGCAGTACTTC. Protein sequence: CASSPSGQEPYEQYF.

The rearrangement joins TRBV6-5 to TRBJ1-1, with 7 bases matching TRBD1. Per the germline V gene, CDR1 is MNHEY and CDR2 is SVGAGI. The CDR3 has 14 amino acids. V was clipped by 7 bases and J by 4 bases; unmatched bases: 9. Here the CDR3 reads CASKLRQGGTEAFF. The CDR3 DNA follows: TGTGCCAGCAAACTCCGACAGGGTGGCACTGAAGCTTTCTTT.

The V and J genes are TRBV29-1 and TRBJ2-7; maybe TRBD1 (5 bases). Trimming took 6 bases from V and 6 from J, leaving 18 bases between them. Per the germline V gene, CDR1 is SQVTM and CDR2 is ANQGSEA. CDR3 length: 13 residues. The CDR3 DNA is TGCAGCGTGGGGAATAGGGGCCTCCTCGAGCAGTACTTC. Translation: CSVGNRGLLEQYF.

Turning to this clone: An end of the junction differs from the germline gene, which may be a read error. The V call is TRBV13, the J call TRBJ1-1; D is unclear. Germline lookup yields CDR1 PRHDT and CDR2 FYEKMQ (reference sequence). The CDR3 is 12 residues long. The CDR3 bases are TGTGCCAGCAGCTTTGCGAACGCTGAAGCTTTCTTT. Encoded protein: CASSFANAEAFF.

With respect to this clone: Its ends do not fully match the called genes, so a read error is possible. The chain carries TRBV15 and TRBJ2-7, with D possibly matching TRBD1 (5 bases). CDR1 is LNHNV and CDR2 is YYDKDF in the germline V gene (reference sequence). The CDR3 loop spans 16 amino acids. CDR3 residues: CATSREGVAGSSEQYF. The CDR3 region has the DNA TGTGCCACCAGCAGAGAAGGGGTAGCAGGGTCCTCCGAGCAGTACTTC. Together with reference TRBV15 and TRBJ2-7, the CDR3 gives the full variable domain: DAMVIQNPRYQVTQFGKPVTLSCSQTLNHNVMYWYQQKSSQAPKLLFHYYDKDFNNEADTPDNFQSRRPNTSFCFLDIRSPGLGDTAMYLCATSREGVAGSSEQYFGPGTRLTVT.

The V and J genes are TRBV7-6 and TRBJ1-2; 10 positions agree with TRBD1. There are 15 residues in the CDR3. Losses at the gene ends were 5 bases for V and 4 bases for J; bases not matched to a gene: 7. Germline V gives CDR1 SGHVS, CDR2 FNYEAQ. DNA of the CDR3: TGTGCCAGCAGCACTGAGACAGGGGGCTCCTATGGCTACACCTTC. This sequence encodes CASSTETGGSYGYTF.

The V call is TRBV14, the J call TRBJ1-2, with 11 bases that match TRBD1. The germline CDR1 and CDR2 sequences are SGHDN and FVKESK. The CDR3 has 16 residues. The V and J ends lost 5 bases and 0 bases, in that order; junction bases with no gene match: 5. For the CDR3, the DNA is TGTGCCAGCAGCAGAGGACAGGGGGCGCCTAACTATGGCTACACCTTC. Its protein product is CASSRGQGAPNYGYTF.

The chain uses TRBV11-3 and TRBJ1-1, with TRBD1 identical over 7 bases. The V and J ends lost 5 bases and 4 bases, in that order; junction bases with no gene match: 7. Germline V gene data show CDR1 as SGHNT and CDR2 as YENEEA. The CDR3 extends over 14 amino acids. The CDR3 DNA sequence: TGTGCCAGCAGCACGGGACAGATAATCACTGAAGCTTTCTTT. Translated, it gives CASSTGQIITEAFF. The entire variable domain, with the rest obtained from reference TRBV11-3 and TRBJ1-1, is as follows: EAGVVQSPRYKIIEKKQPVAFWCNPISGHNTLYWYLQNLGQGPELLIRYENEEAVDDSQLPKDRFSAERLKGVDSTLKIQPAELGDSAVYLCASSTGQIITEAFFGQGTRLTVV.

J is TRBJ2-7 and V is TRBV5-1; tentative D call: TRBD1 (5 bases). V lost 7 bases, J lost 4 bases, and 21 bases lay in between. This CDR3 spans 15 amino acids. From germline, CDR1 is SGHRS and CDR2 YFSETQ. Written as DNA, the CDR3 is TGCGCCAGCTCCTTGGCGGCAGGAAAGGGGTACGAGCAGTACTTC. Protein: CASSLAAGKGYEQYF.

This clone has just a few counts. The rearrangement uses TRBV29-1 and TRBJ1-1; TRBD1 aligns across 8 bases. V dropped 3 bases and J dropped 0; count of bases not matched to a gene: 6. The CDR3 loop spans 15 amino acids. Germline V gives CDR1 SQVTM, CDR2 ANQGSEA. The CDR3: CSVDGQGGMNTEAFF. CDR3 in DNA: TGCAGCGTTGACGGACAGGGTGGAATGAACACTGAAGCTTTCTTT.

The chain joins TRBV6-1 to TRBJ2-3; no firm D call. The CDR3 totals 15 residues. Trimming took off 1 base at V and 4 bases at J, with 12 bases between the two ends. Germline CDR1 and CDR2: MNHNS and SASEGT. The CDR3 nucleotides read TGTGCCAGCAGTGAAGTGTACTACAACGCAGATACGCAGTATTTT. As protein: CASSEVYYNADTQYF.

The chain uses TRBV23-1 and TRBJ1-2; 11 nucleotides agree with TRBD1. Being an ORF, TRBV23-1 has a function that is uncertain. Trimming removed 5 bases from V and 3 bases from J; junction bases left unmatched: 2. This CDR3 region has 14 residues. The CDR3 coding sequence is TGCGCCAGCAGTTGGGACAGGGGGGACTATGGCTACACCTTC. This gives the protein CASSWDRGDYGYTF.

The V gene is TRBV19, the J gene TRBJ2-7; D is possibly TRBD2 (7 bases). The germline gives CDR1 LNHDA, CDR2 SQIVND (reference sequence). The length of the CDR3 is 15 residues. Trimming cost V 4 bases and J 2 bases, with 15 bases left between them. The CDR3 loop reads CASSNQGGGTYEQYF. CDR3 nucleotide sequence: TGTGCCAGTAGTAACCAGGGAGGGGGAACCTACGAGCAGTACTTC.

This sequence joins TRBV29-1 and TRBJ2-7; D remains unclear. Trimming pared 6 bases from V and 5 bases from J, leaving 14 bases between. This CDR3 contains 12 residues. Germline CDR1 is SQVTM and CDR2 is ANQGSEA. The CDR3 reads CSVLQTGHEQYF. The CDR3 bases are TGCAGCGTCCTCCAGACTGGCCACGAGCAGTACTTC.

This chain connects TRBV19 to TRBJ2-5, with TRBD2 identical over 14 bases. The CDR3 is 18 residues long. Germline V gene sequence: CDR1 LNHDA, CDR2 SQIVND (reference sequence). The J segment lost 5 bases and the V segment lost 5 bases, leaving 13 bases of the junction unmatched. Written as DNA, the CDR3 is TGTGCCAGTAGTCAGACTAGCGGGAGGGCCGTAAGAAGGGAGACCCAGTACTTC. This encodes CASSQTSGRAVRRETQYF.

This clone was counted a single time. CDR3 bases: TGTGCCAGCAGCTTAAGTCAGGGAAATCAGCCCCAGCATTTT. Translating it yields CASSLSQGNQPQHF. The chain is built from TRBV7-9 and TRBJ1-5; maybe TRBD1 (5 bases). Looked up from germline, CDR1 is SEHNR and CDR2 is FQNEAQ (reference sequence). CDR3 length: 14 amino acids. The V end was cut by 2 bases, the J end by 4 bases, with 9 bases between.

CDR3 nucleotides: TGTGCCAGCAGCCAAGTCGCCGGTCTAGTCTACGAGCAGTACTTC. Translating it yields CASSQVAGLVYEQYF. V gene TRBV14 combines with J gene TRBJ2-7; D remains unclear. Germline lookup yields CDR1 SGHDN and CDR2 FVKESK. Trimming cost V 1 base and J 3 bases, with 13 bases left between them. CDR3 length: 15 residues.

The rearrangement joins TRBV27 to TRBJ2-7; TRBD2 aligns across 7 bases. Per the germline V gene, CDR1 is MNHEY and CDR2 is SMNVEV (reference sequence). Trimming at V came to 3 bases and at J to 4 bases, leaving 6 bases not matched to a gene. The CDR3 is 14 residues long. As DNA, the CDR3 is TGTGCCAGCAGTTTCTCCGGGAGGAAATACGAGCAGTACTTC. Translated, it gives CASSFSGRKYEQYF.

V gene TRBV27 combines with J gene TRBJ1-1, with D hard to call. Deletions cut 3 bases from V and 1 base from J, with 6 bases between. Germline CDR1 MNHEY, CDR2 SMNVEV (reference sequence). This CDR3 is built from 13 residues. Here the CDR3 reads CASSFERNTEAFF. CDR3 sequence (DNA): TGTGCCAGCAGTTTTGAGCGGAACACTGAAGCTTTCTTT.

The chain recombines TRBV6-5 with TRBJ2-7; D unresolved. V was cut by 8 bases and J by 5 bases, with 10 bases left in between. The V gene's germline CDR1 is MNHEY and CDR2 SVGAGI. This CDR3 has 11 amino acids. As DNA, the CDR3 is TGTGCCAGCGGCCAGTACGACGAGCAGTACTTC. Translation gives CASGQYDEQYF.

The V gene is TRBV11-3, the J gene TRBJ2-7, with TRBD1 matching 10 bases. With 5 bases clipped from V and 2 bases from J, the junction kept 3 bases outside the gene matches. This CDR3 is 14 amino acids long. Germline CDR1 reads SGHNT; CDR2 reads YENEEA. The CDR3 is CASSPGTGAYEQYF. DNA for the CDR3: TGTGCCAGCAGCCCCGGGACAGGGGCCTACGAGCAGTACTTC.

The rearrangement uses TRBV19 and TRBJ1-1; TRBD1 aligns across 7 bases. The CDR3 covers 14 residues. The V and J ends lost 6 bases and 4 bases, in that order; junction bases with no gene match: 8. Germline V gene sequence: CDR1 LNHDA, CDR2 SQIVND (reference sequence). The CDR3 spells CASSMGQLGTEAFF. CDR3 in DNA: TGTGCCAGTAGCATGGGACAGTTGGGCACTGAAGCTTTCTTT.

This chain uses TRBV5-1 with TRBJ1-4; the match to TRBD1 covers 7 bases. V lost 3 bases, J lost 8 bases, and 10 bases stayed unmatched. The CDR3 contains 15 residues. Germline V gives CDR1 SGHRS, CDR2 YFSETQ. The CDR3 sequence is CASSSQGQLEEKLFF. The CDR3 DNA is TGCGCCAGCAGCTCTCAGGGACAGTTGGAAGAAAAACTGTTTTTT.

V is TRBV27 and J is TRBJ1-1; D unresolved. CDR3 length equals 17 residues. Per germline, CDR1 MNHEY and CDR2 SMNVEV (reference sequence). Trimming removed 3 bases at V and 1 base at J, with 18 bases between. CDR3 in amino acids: CASSFRSGALTNTEAFF. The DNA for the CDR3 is TGTGCCAGCAGTTTTAGGTCGGGTGCGCTAACGAACACTGAAGCTTTCTTT.

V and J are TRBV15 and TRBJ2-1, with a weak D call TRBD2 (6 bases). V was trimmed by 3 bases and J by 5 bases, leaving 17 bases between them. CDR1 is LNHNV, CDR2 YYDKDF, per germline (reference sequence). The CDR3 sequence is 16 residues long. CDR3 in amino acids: CATSRVAATLHNEQFF. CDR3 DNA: TGTGCCACCAGCAGGGTAGCGGCCACGCTTCACAATGAGCAGTTCTTC.

CDR3 loop: CASSRAGSEKLFF. In DNA, the CDR3 is TGCGCCAGCAGCCGGGCGGGGTCTGAAAAACTGTTTTTT. This chain links TRBV4-3 with TRBJ1-4; no reliable D call. The CDR3 loop spans 13 amino acids. V dropped 4 bases and J dropped 7 bases, with 10 bases sitting between them. From germline, CDR1 is LGHNA and CDR2 YSLEER.

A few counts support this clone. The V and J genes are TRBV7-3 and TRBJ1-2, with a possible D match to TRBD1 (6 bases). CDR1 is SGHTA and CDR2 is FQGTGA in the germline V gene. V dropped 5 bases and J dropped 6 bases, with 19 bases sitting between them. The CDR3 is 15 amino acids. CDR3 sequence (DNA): TGTGCCAGCAGCCCGCAGGGGTCGGGTATAGATGGCTACACCTTC. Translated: CASSPQGSGIDGYTF.

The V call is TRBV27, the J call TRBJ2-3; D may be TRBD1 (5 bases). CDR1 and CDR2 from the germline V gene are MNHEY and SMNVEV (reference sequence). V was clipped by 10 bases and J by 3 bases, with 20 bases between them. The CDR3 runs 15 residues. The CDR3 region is CATKSRRAETDTQYF. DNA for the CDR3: TGTGCCACCAAATCCCGCAGGGCAGAGACAGATACGCAGTATTTT.